This is a list of T cell receptor beta chains from one sample in a study of blood T cell repertoires in COVID-19. Measured with immunoSEQ multiplex PCR; TCRdb has only the in-frame clones, and not every one. The data show around 49,000 clones, roughly 90% seen once. The sequencing input was peripheral blood. These receptors originate from a human donor in a cohort sampled during active COVID-19. CDR3s include the opening cysteine and the closing phenylalanine or tryptophan. The order of the fields is V gene, J gene, D gene, clone size, CDR3 protein, CDR3 DNA. A D gene is named only where the DNA matches it firmly. Clone size is not always given. Where it is, it says once, few, many or a class for expanded clones.

v_gene: TRBV18; j_gene: TRBJ2-7; d_gene: TRBD1; abundance: NA; CDR3aa: CASSPRIGQGYSYEQYF; CDR3nt: TGTGCCAGCTCACCACGGATTGGACAGGGCTACTCCTACGAGCAGTACTTC
v_gene: TRBV6-1; j_gene: TRBJ2-1; d_gene: TRBD1; abundance: once; CDR3aa: CASSDFSGQGQIYEQFF; CDR3nt: TGTGCCAGCAGTGATTTCTCCGGACAGGGTCAAATCTATGAGCAGTTCTTC
v_gene: TRBV11-2; j_gene: TRBJ2-2; d_gene: NA; abundance: NA; CDR3aa: CASSSSYTANTGELFF; CDR3nt: TGTGCCAGCAGCTCTAGTTACACCGCGAACACCGGGGAGCTGTTTTTT
v_gene: TRBV28; j_gene: TRBJ1-6; d_gene: NA; abundance: NA; CDR3aa: CASSRDGGDNSPLHF; CDR3nt: TGTGCCAGCAGCAGGGACGGAGGGGATAATTCACCCCTCCACTTT
v_gene: TRBV18; j_gene: TRBJ2-5; d_gene: TRBD1; abundance: NA; CDR3aa: CASSPAKQGIFETQYF; CDR3nt: TGTGCCAGCTCACCGGCTAAACAGGGGATATTCGAGACCCAGTACTTC
v_gene: TRBV28; j_gene: TRBJ2-1; d_gene: TRBD1; abundance: NA; CDR3aa: CASSLDREVDEQFF; CDR3nt: TGTGCCAGCAGTTTAGACAGGGAAGTGGATGAGCAGTTCTTC
v_gene: TRBV6-2/TRBV6-3; j_gene: TRBJ2-1; d_gene: TRBD2; abundance: NA; CDR3aa: CASSTGGGKQFF; CDR3nt: TGTGCCAGCAGTACCGGGGGGGGAAAGCAGTTCTTC
v_gene: TRBV7-2; j_gene: TRBJ2-7; d_gene: TRBD2; abundance: NA; CDR3aa: CASSWTSGDYEQYF; CDR3nt: TGTGCCAGCAGTTGGACTAGCGGGGACTACGAGCAGTACTTC
v_gene: TRBV5-4; j_gene: TRBJ2-2; d_gene: TRBD2; abundance: NA; CDR3aa: CASSLGLAGTGELFF; CDR3nt: TGTGCCAGCAGCTTGGGGCTAGCGGGAACCGGGGAGCTGTTTTTT
v_gene: TRBV7-2; j_gene: TRBJ1-3; d_gene: NA; abundance: NA; CDR3aa: CASSLGGGFGNTIYF; CDR3nt: TGTGCCAGCAGCTTGGGGGGGGGCTTTGGAAACACCATATATTTT
v_gene: TRBV18; j_gene: TRBJ1-4; d_gene: NA; abundance: once; CDR3aa: CASSHDSYDEKLFF; CDR3nt: TGTGCCAGCTCACACGACAGTTACGATGAAAAACTGTTTTTT
v_gene: TRBV7-7; j_gene: TRBJ2-3; d_gene: NA; abundance: NA; CDR3aa: CASSPRQSDNLSTDTQYF; CDR3nt: TGTGCTAGCAGCCCGAGACAGAGTGATAACCTTAGCACAGATACGCAGTATTTT
v_gene: TRBV11-3; j_gene: TRBJ1-1; d_gene: NA; abundance: NA; CDR3aa: CASSRGGNTEAFF; CDR3nt: TGTGCCAGCAGCCGGGGGGGGAACACTGAAGCTTTCTTT
v_gene: TRBV27; j_gene: TRBJ2-1; d_gene: TRBD2; abundance: NA; CDR3aa: CASTLGREGYNEQFF; CDR3nt: TGTGCCAGCACCCTTGGGCGGGAGGGATACAATGAGCAGTTCTTC
v_gene: TRBV5-4; j_gene: TRBJ2-3; d_gene: TRBD2; abundance: NA; CDR3aa: CASSLTSGGTDTQYF; CDR3nt: TGTGCCAGCAGCTTGACTAGCGGGGGCACAGATACGCAGTATTTT
v_gene: TRBV6-5; j_gene: TRBJ1-2; d_gene: TRBD1; abundance: NA; CDR3aa: CASSLTDRGRNGYTF; CDR3nt: TGTGCCAGCAGTTTAACCGACAGGGGGCGAAACGGCTACACCTTC
v_gene: TRBV7-9; j_gene: TRBJ2-1; d_gene: NA; abundance: NA; CDR3aa: CASTSSSYNEQFF; CDR3nt: TGTGCCAGCACGTCGAGCTCCTACAATGAGCAGTTCTTC
v_gene: TRBV10-2; j_gene: TRBJ2-7; d_gene: TRBD2; abundance: once; CDR3aa: CASSVLASGDSSYEQYF; CDR3nt: TGCGCCAGCAGTGTTCTGGCTAGCGGGGATAGCTCCTACGAGCAGTACTTC
v_gene: TRBV4-1; j_gene: TRBJ2-2; d_gene: TRBD1; abundance: NA; CDR3aa: CASSQDLGQGAWELFF; CDR3nt: TGCGCCAGCAGCCAAGATTTGGGACAGGGGGCCTGGGAGCTGTTTTTT
v_gene: TRBV28; j_gene: TRBJ2-7; d_gene: TRBD1; abundance: NA; CDR3aa: CASSDRGGTYEQYF; CDR3nt: TGTGCCAGCAGTGACAGGGGGGGAACCTACGAGCAGTACTTC
v_gene: TRBV14; j_gene: TRBJ1-2; d_gene: NA; abundance: NA; CDR3aa: CASSQEGAGAGYTF; CDR3nt: TGTGCCAGCAGCCAAGAGGGGGCGGGAGCCGGCTACACCTTC
v_gene: TRBV7-2; j_gene: TRBJ2-7; d_gene: NA; abundance: NA; CDR3aa: CASSLGLGDGYEQYF; CDR3nt: TGTGCCAGCAGCTTAGGCTTGGGCGATGGCTACGAGCAGTACTTC
v_gene: TRBV5-4; j_gene: TRBJ2-4; d_gene: TRBD2; abundance: NA; CDR3aa: CASSTSGNQNIQYF; CDR3nt: TGTGCCAGCAGCACTAGCGGGAATCAAAACATTCAGTACTTC
v_gene: TRBV5-4; j_gene: TRBJ2-2; d_gene: NA; abundance: once; CDR3aa: CASSDPTGELFF; CDR3nt: TGTGCCAGCAGCGACCCGACTGGGGAGCTGTTTTTT